This passage covers 5 T cell receptor beta chains from one sample sequenced in a study of CD8 T cells in ankylosing spondylitis. Study conclusions and caveats: Characteristic, it appeared, of ankylosing spondylitis blood was a TCR beta motif of seven or eight highly homologous variants.

MiXCR was run by TCRdb on the 5' RACE reads, yielding one entry per CDR3 protein. The top ten hold 0.95% to 1.1% of the sample, which has some 450,000 distinct CDR3 sequences, over 15% seen once. The antigens these receptors bind are not known. The sequenced sample consisted of blood, either unsorted or a sorted T cell fraction (not recorded which). The receptors were gathered from a male donor with ankylosing spondylitis.

The rearrangement joins TRBV7-3 to TRBJ1-1, with a possible D match to TRBD1 (6 bases). The CDR3 is 13 amino acids. Germline V lookup: CDR1 SGHTA, CDR2 FQGTGA. Trimming took off 4 bases at V and 4 bases at J, with 10 bases between the two ends. CDR3 residues: CASSWKGGTEAFF. The DNA of the CDR3 is TGTGCCAGCAGCTGGAAGGGGGGCACTGAAGCTTTCTTT. The variable domain in full, with the rest retrieved from reference TRBV7-3 and TRBJ1-1, is GAGVSQTPSNKVTEKGKYVELRCDPISGHTALYWYRQSLGQGPEFLIYFQGTGAADDSGLPNDRFFAVRPEGSVSTLKIQRTERGDSAVYLCASSWKGGTEAFFGQGTRLTVV.

This clonotype was recorded a few times. The V gene is TRBV5-1, the J gene TRBJ2-5; D may be TRBD2 (6 bases). Germline lookup yields CDR1 SGHRS and CDR2 YFSETQ. The V and J ends lost 3 bases and 4 bases respectively, with 13 bases between them. This CDR3 comprises 14 residues. The CDR3 spells CASSYPGSGETQYF. The CDR3 DNA reads as TGCGCCAGCAGCTATCCGGGTAGCGGAGAGACCCAGTACTTC.

This rearrangement joins TRBV19 to TRBJ1-2; D is possibly TRBD1 (5 bases). Trimming stripped 1 base from V and 7 bases from J, with 16 bases between. Germline V gene lookup returns CDR1 LNHDA and CDR2 SQIVND (reference sequence). This CDR3 comprises 15 residues. The CDR3 loop is CASSIVGASVPGYTF. CDR3 DNA: TGTGCCAGTAGTATAGTCGGGGCCTCGGTTCCTGGCTACACCTTC.

J is TRBJ2-5 and V is TRBV5-1; weak D call: TRBD1 (6 bases). In germline, CDR1 is SGHRS, CDR2 YFSETQ. There are 15 residues in the CDR3. V was shortened by 3 bases and J by 0 bases, with 12 bases between the two germline ends. As DNA, the CDR3 is TGCGCCAGCAGCTGGGGCGCAGGGGACCAAGAGACCCAGTACTTC. Its protein is CASSWGAGDQETQYF.

This clonotype was counted once. V usage is TRBV19 and J usage is TRBJ2-1, with TRBD2 matching over 12 bases. The V segment lost 9 bases and the J segment 3 bases; nucleotides outside the gene matches: 9. This CDR3 comprises 16 residues. Germline values: CDR1 LNHDA, CDR2 SQIVND (reference sequence). The chain's CDR3 is CASRTSGTLGYNEQFF. CDR3 in DNA: TGTGCCAGCCGGACTAGCGGGACCCTCGGCTACAATGAGCAGTTCTTC.